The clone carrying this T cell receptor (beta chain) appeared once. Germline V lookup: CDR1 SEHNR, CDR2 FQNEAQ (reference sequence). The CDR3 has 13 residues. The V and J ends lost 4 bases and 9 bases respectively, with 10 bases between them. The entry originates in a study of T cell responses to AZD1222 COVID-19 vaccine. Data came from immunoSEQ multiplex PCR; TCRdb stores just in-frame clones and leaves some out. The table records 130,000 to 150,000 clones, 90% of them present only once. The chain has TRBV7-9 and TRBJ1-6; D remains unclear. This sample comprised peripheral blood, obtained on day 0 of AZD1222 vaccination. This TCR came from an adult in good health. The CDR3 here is CASSSSGGSPLHF. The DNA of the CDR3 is TGTGCCAGCAGCTCAAGCGGCGGTTCACCCCTCCACTTT.